The clone carrying this T cell receptor beta chain was picked up a small number of times. Its antigen is not identified. This sample is part of a study of T cell repertoires in cytomegalovirus infection. Background on the study: Indications of both CMV infection and matching HLA type were provided by public TCR beta signatures.

TCRdb ran MiXCR on the reads and lists one entry per CDR3 protein. The profile shows 100,000 to 120,000 distinct CDR3 sequences, roughly 31% of them singletons. Whole-study findings and limits: Summed public TCR beta family frequency identified CMV carriers bearing the relevant HLA.

Trimming left V 3 bases short and J 0 bases short, with 9 bases between. Germline lookup yields CDR1 SGHVS and CDR2 FNYEAQ. This CDR3 is built from 15 residues. The chain links TRBV7-6 to TRBJ1-3; D gene ambiguous. This sequence was found in a human donor in good health (CMV status not recorded). Some clones in this sample may be carry-over from other donors' samples. This specimen consisted of CD8+ T cells from cultured PBMCs, obtained from culture after CMV antigen stimulation. The CDR3 nucleotides read TGTGCCAGCAGCTTCAGTGAACGCTCTGGAAACACCATATATTTT. Translation: CASSFSERSGNTIYF.